This T cell receptor (beta chain) was recovered during a study of read filtering for tumor transcriptome and immune sequencing. Study context: 8 patients were R-ISS I, approximately 15 were R-ISS II, 7 were R-ISS III. TCR-mapped reads were about 3.5 to 11 million with IR-seq versus roughly 75 to 1,300 with RNA-seq.

Trimming took 6 bases from V and 4 from J; bases not matched to a gene: 5. Germline assignment: CDR1 LNHDA and CDR2 SQIVND (reference sequence). The CDR3 totals 14 residues. This library used roughly 400 ng RNA and molecular barcoded adaptors spanning alpha/delta and beta/gamma chains. One entry per CDR3 protein results from TCRdb running MiXCR on the reads. The repertoire holds about 90,000 distinct CDR3 sequences, with approximately 13% as singletons. Every patient had bone marrow sampled while the disease was active. There are many counts of this clonotype. Its matching antigen is unknown. Study findings and constraints: Single-read clonotypes: roughly 81% of IR-seq clonotypes (around 3.5% of reads), 74.6% of RNA-seq clonotypes (44.6% of reads).

Sequenced: a population of CD138-negative cells sorted from bone marrow. V usage is TRBV19 and J usage is TRBJ2-3, with 9 bases identical to TRBD2. This TCR came from a donor over 35 with multiple myeloma. The DNA of the CDR3 is TGTGCCAGTAGGGATAGCGGGAGATCAGATACGCAGTATTTT. The encoded protein is CASRDSGRSDTQYF.